A single T cell receptor (beta chain) is shown here with its context. This clonotype was recorded a few times. There is no known antigen for this receptor. No base quality information exists; no much larger clone differs at one position. This record comes from a study of response to subunit inactivated influenza vaccine (dated by TCRdb to the late 2010s). About the full investigation: To follow how T cells responded to a trivalent subunit inactivated influenza vaccine, the researchers relied on deep quantitative profiling of the T cell receptor repertoire. Overall results and qualifications from the work: It was suggested by the authors that each seasonal influenza vaccination may recruit only a limited number of new T cells.

The receptor library was made with RT-PCR. Sequencing was performed on an Illumina HiSeq 2500. TCRdb trimmed the raw reads at Q25, called clones with MiXCR and kept productive beta chains. Here each entry gathers all rows of one CDR3 protein and keeps the most common genes and DNA. A total of 650,000 to 800,000 distinct CDR3 sequences appear in this sample, approximately 15% of them only once. The ten largest clones represent 5.5% to 8% of the sample. There are 16 amino acids in the CDR3, from cysteine to phenylalanine inclusive. Only the CDR3 portion is preserved as DNA: 48 bases, with reading frame beginning at the first base. V is trimmed back by 4 bases and J by 0 bases, and the junction contains 5 bases that no gene match accounts for. Via the germline V gene (reference sequence), CDR1 is SEHNR and CDR2 FQNEAQ.

The TCR comes from a man aged 45-65 years who received an inactivated influenza vaccine. Donor details come from another sample of the same person, matched by shared clones. The sample consisted of PBMCs from blood, taken approximately 15 days before vaccination. The chain is encoded by TRBV7-9 joined to TRBJ1-4; a stretch of 7 junction bases matches TRBD1. At the DNA level, the sequence is TGTGCCAGCAGCTCAAGACAGGGAACAACTAATGAAAAACTGTTTTTT. It translates as CASSSRQGTTNEKLFF.